This T cell receptor beta chain was recorded in a study of T cell responses to AZD1222 COVID-19 vaccine. Findings of the study overall: Among AZD1222 vaccinees, only 5 to 7 were seropositive at baseline. Epitopes outside B.1.351 and B.1.1.7 mutated regions reportedly drew nearly half of spike TCRs.

On this clone itself: Its antigen is still unknown.

The table came from immunoSEQ multiplex PCR; TCRdb's copy has only in-frame clones and leaves some out. The repertoire holds nearly 110,000 clones, with 85% to 90% as singletons. This CDR3 spans 13 amino acids. The germline gives CDR1 KGHSH, CDR2 LQKENI. Trimming pared 3 bases from V and 3 bases from J, leaving 9 bases between. This sequence originates from an adult in good health. This sample comprised peripheral blood, obtained on day 0 of AZD1222 vaccination. The chain recombines TRBV18 with TRBJ2-7, with D tentatively TRBD1 (5 bases). CDR3 DNA sequence: TGTGCCAGCTCACCCCAGGGTGACTACGAGCAGTACTTC. Translating it yields CASSPQGDYEQYF.